This is a list of T cell receptor beta chains from one sample in a study of early stage breast cancer tumors. Generated by immunoSEQ multiplex PCR, the TCRdb table keeps only in-frame clones and is missing some. The table lists some 10,000 clones, around 69% of them singletons. The sequencing sample was made of breast tumor tissue. Every receptor here comes from a person aged 40 to 49 with breast cancer. The CDR3 runs from the conserved cysteine through the conserved F or W. Each record gives: J gene, D gene, V gene, clone size, CDR3 length, CDR3 DNA, CDR3 protein. A D gene is named only where the DNA matches it firmly. Rows give clone size only sometimes, using once, few, many, or a class for an expanded clone.

>TRBJ2-1|NA|TRBV6-5|NA|13
TGTGCCAGCAGTTACGCGCTAGCCAATGAGCAGTTCTTC
CASSYALANEQFF
>TRBJ2-7|TRBD1|TRBV18|NA|15
TGTGCCAGCTCACCCGGGAGGACAGGGGGCGGCGAGCAGTACTTC
CASSPGRTGGGEQYF
>TRBJ1-5|TRBD1|TRBV18|NA|17
TGTGCCAGCTCACCACCAGATATACAGGGGTTAGATCAGCCCCAGCATTTT
CASSPPDIQGLDQPQHF
>TRBJ1-1|NA|TRBV11-2|NA|13
TGTGCCAGCAGTAGGGACGTGGATACTGAAGCTTTCTTT
CASSRDVDTEAFF
>TRBJ2-1|NA|TRBV4-1|few|18
TGCGCCAGCAGCAAAACCAACCTCCTGCGGAGCTCCTACAATGAGCAGTTCTTC
CASSKTNLLRSSYNEQFF
>TRBJ2-3|NA|TRBV4-1|NA|14
TGCGCCAGCAGCCAAGGTTTGGCATTAGATACGCAGTATTTT
CASSQGLALDTQYF
>TRBJ2-5|TRBD1|TRBV19|few|16
TGTGCCAGTAGCCGGACAGGGTTTTTGGTTGGAGAGACCCAGTACTTC
CASSRTGFLVGETQYF
>TRBJ1-5|NA|TRBV7-9|NA|15
TGTGCCAGCAGCCCATCACAGACTAGCAATCAGCCCCAGCATTTT
CASSPSQTSNQPQHF
>TRBJ2-3|NA|TRBV30|NA|14
TGTGCCTCGTACTCGAGCCGTAAAACAGATACGCAGTATTTT
CASYSSRKTDTQYF
>TRBJ2-1|TRBD2|TRBV9|NA|17
TGTGCCAGCAGCGTAGGGGTAGCGGGTTCAGCCAGCAATGAGCAGTTCTTC
CASSVGVAGSASNEQFF
>TRBJ1-1|NA|TRBV27|NA|16
TGTGCCAGCAGCCCCACGCCTCGAGGGCAAGGCACTGAAGCTTTCTTT
CASSPTPRGQGTEAFF
>TRBJ1-1|NA|TRBV7-8|once|13
TGTGCCAGCAGCCCCCTAGGGGGCACTGAAGCTTTCTTT
CASSPLGGTEAFF
>TRBJ1-2|TRBD1|TRBV5-1|NA|15
TGCGCCAGCAGCTCGGGACAGACCTCGGGGTATGGCTACACCTTC
CASSSGQTSGYGYTF
>TRBJ2-1|NA|TRBV5-1|NA|12
TGCGCCAGCAGCTCGACAGGGGAGGGGCAGTTCTTC
CASSSTGEGQFF
>TRBJ2-7|TRBD1|TRBV7-9|once|13
TGTGCCAGCAGCTGGGACAGCACCTACGAGCAGTATTTC
CASSWDSTYEQYF
>TRBJ2-5|NA|TRBV21-1|NA|17
TGTGCCAGCAGCAAACCTTCCTTTGACAGAAGCCAAGAGACCCAGTACTTC
CASSKPSFDRSQETQYF
>TRBJ2-3|NA|TRBV5-6|NA|14
TGTGCCAGCAGCTCGACTACTCTCACAGATACGCAGTATTTT
CASSSTTLTDTQYF
>TRBJ1-1|NA|TRBV27|NA|17
TGTGCCAGCAGTTTATCAAGGGCCATTTTGGGGGACACTGAAGCTTTCTTT
CASSLSRAILGDTEAFF
>TRBJ1-1|TRBD1|TRBV7-8|NA|16
TGTGCCAGCAGCTTAGGAGACAGGGCAATGAACACTGAAGCTTTCTTT
CASSLGDRAMNTEAFF
>TRBJ1-1|NA|TRBV2|NA|15
TGTGCCAGCAATCTCGGACAGACCCTAAGGGGGGAAGCTTTCTTT
CASNLGQTLRGEAFF
>TRBJ2-1|TRBD2|TRBV10-3|NA|15
TGTGCCATCAGTGAGTCGGGACTAGGAGACAATGAGCAGTTCTTC
CAISESGLGDNEQFF
>TRBJ2-2|NA|TRBV5-4|NA|12
TGTGCCAGCAGCGTAGGACCCGGGGAGCTGTTTTTT
CASSVGPGELFF
>TRBJ2-2|NA|TRBV7-6|NA|13
TGTGCCAGCAGCTTAGCGGCTTCCGGGGAGCTGTTTTTT
CASSLAASGELFF
>TRBJ2-1|NA|TRBV29-1|NA|13
TGCAGCGTTGAAGGAGGTTCGTCCAATGAGCAGTTCTTC
CSVEGGSSNEQFF
>TRBJ2-3|TRBD2|TRBV5-1|NA|16
TGCGCCAGCAGCTTGGGGGGACTAGGAAAATCAGATACGCAGTATTTT
CASSLGGLGKSDTQYF
>TRBJ1-1|TRBD1|TRBV6-1|few|13
TGTGCCAGCAGGCCTGGGACAGGGGGAAAAGCTTTCTTT
CASRPGTGGKAFF
>TRBJ1-1|TRBD1|TRBV7-9|NA|14
TGTGCCAGCAGCCTACAGGGGGTGAACACTGAAGCTTTCTTT
CASSLQGVNTEAFF
>TRBJ2-7|NA|TRBV19|NA|14
TGTGCCAGTACCCCTGGGGGGCGCTCCTACGAGCAGTACTTC
CASTPGGRSYEQYF
>TRBJ2-3|NA|TRBV5-1|NA|13
TGCGCCAGCAGCGAGGGGCTTAACGGAAAGCAGTATTTT
CASSEGLNGKQYF
>TRBJ2-3|NA|TRBV27|NA|12
TGTGCCAGCAGTTTACGAGGAGATACGCAGTATTTT
CASSLRGDTQYF
>TRBJ1-5|NA|TRBV2|few|14
TGTGCCAGCAGCCCCTGGGCGAGCAATCAGCCCCAGCATTTT
CASSPWASNQPQHF
>TRBJ2-6|NA|TRBV30|NA|19
TGTGCCTGGAGGGACCTCTCGTGGGGTGGCGCTACAGGGGCCAACGTCCTGACTTTC
CAWRDLSWGGATGANVLTF
>TRBJ2-2|TRBD1|TRBV6-1|NA|15
TGTGCCAGCAGGAGGGACAGGGTTGATACCGGGGAGCTGTTTTTT
CASRRDRVDTGELFF
>TRBJ2-5|TRBD1|TRBV7-8|few|16
TGTGCCAGCAGCCCAGTAGGGACAGGGGTTGGGGAGACCCAGTACTTC
CASSPVGTGVGETQYF
>TRBJ2-1|NA|TRBV2|NA|14
TGTGCCAGCAGTCCGGGACTGGACTACAATGAGCAGTTCTTC
CASSPGLDYNEQFF
>TRBJ2-2|NA|TRBV10-1|NA|13
TGCGCCAGCAGGGAATCGCGTGGAGGGGAGCTGTTTTTT
CASRESRGGELFF
>TRBJ1-5|NA|TRBV6-4|medium-sized|13
TGTGCCAGCAGTGCCGGGCCGAATCAGCCCCAGCATTTT
CASSAGPNQPQHF
>TRBJ2-3|NA|TRBV9|large|13
TGTGCCAGCAGCGTATCCCCCACAGATACGCAGTATTTT
CASSVSPTDTQYF
>TRBJ2-7|TRBD1|TRBV10-3|NA|13
TGTGCCATCAGTGAAGGGACAGGGGGCGAGCAGTACTTC
CAISEGTGGEQYF
>TRBJ2-1|TRBD2|TRBV10-1|medium-sized|15
TGCGCCAGCAGTGCCGCACTAGCGGGAGGAAGCGAGCAGTTCTTC
CASSAALAGGSEQFF
>TRBJ2-1|NA|TRBV2|NA|11
TGTGCCAGCAGGGTCGCCAATGAGCAGTTCTTC
CASRVANEQFF
>TRBJ2-1|NA|TRBV18|NA|15
TGTGCCAGCTCACCGAGCCAGGGGATAGGCAATGAGCAGTTCTTC
CASSPSQGIGNEQFF
>TRBJ2-7|TRBD2|TRBV28|NA|15
TGTGCCAGCAAGGGACTAGCGGGGCAGACCTACGAGCAGTACTTC
CASKGLAGQTYEQYF
>TRBJ1-2|NA|TRBV5-1|NA|13
TGCGCCAGCAGCTTGGACAGGGTCTATGGCTACACCTTC
CASSLDRVYGYTF
>TRBJ2-7|NA|TRBV30|few|14
TGTGCCTGGACCGGACGGGGGGCCTCCTACGAGCAGTACTTC
CAWTGRGASYEQYF
>TRBJ2-5|NA|TRBV10-1|few|15
TGCGCCAGCAGTGAGTCTAGGTCCTTGGGGGAGACCCAGTACTTC
CASSESRSLGETQYF
>TRBJ2-3|TRBD1|TRBV12-5|NA|15
TGTGCTAGTGGTTTGGGATCAGGGGGCGCAGATACGCAGTATTTT
CASGLGSGGADTQYF
>TRBJ1-1|NA|TRBV10-2|NA|13
TGCGCCAGCAGTGATGTTCTGAACACTGAAGCTTTCTTT
CASSDVLNTEAFF
>TRBJ1-5|NA|TRBV7-8|NA|16
TGTGCCAGCAGCTTATGGTTTCCAGATAGCAATCAGCCCCAGCATTTT
CASSLWFPDSNQPQHF
>TRBJ2-7|NA|TRBV19|NA|16
TGTGCCAGTACCCCAACCGGGGCGGGGGCCATCGAGGAGCAGTACTTC
CASTPTGAGAIEEQYF
>TRBJ1-2|NA|TRBV5-4|NA|17
TGTGCCAGCAGCTTGGGGCAAGAAATAACAACTAACTATGGCTACACCTTC
CASSLGQEITTNYGYTF
>TRBJ2-1|NA|TRBV7-3|NA|14
TGTGCCAGCAGCTTACTTACACGGGAGACGGAGCAGTTCTTC
CASSLLTRETEQFF
>TRBJ2-4|NA|TRBV4-1|few|17
TGCGCCAGCAGCCAACCGGAGGGGAGGTTAGCCAAAAACATTCAGTACTTC
CASSQPEGRLAKNIQYF
>TRBJ2-3|TRBD1|TRBV19|NA|13
TGTGCCAGCGGGGACAGAAACACAGATACGCAGTATTTT
CASGDRNTDTQYF
>TRBJ2-7|TRBD2|TRBV18|NA|13
TGTGCCAGCTCACCGGGACTAACCAGGGAGCAGTACTTC
CASSPGLTREQYF
>TRBJ1-5|NA|TRBV2|few|12
TGTGCCAGCACCGAGGGCAATCAGCCCCAGCATTTT
CASTEGNQPQHF